Described below is a single T cell receptor beta chain sequence and its context. The record originates from a study of blood T cell repertoires in COVID-19. Germline-derived CDR1 and CDR2 are SEHNR and FQNEAQ (reference sequence). Trimming shortened V by 6 bases and J by 6 bases, and 18 bases separated the two germline ends. The CDR3 consists of 14 residues. Original analysis: From reference gene primer amplification, estimates of nucleated cell counts were derived. Clones were sequenced by immunoSEQ multiplex PCR, and TCRdb holds only the in-frame ones, with some missing. V and J calls and clone size are given by that table; D and trimming were obtained from the DNA. This sample has about 320,000 clones, with 85% found just once.

Sample: peripheral blood. The receptor's source is a human donor in a cohort sampled during active COVID-19. The gene calls are TRBV7-9 and TRBJ2-7, with D maybe TRBD1 (6 bases). This chain's CDR3 is CASSSGTRKIEQYF. Here the CDR3 DNA reads TGTGCCAGCAGTTCCGGGACACGAAAGATCGAGCAGTACTTC.